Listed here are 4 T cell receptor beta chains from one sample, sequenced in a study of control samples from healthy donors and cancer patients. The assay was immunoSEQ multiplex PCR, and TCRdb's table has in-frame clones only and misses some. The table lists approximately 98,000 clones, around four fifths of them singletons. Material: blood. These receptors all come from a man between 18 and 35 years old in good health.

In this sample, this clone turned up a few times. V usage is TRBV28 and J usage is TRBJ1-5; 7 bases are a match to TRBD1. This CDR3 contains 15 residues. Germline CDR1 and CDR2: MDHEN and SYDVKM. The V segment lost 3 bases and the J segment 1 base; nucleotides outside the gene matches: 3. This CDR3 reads CASSFDRESNQPQHF. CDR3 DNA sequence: TGTGCCAGCAGTTTCGACAGGGAGAGCAATCAGCCCCAGCATTTT.

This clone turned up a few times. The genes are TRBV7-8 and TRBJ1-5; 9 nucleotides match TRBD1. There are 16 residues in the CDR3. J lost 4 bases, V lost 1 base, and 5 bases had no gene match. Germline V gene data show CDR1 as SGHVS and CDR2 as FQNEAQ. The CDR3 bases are TGTGCCAGCAGCTTAGAAGGGGACAGGGTGAATCAGCCCCAGCATTTT. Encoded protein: CASSLEGDRVNQPQHF.

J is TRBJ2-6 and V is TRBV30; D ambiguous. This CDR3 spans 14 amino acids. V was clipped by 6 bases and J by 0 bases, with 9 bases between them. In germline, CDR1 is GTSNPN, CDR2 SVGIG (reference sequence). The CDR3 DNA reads TGTGCCTGCGAAGAATTCTCTGGGGCCAACGTCCTGACTTTC. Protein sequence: CACEEFSGANVLTF.

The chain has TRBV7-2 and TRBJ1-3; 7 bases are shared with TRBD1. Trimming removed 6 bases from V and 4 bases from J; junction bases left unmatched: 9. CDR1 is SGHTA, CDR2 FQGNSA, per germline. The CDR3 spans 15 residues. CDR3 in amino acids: CASRPTTGWGNTIYF. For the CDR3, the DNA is TGTGCCAGCAGGCCCACGACAGGGTGGGGAAACACCATATATTTT.